This T cell receptor (beta chain) was identified in a study of blood T cells in healthy people across ages. Points from the study as a whole: Whereas aged donors had fewer naive CD4+ cells, long-lived donors had more of them and higher diversity.

With respect to this clonotype: Its antigen remains unknown.

A second PCR of 7 to 11 cycles used a sample-barcoded 5' primer and a J-beta primer mix. TCRdb recomputed calls from the 5' RACE reads with MiXCR, one row per CDR3 protein. The repertoire includes roughly 1,700,000 distinct CDR3 sequences, about 30% of them detected once, and roughly 8.2% sits in the top ten. V was cut by 3 bases and J by 0 bases, with 14 bases left in between. The germline V gene encodes CDR1 SGHRS and CDR2 YFSETQ. CDR3 length: 16 residues. This TCR was recovered from a young woman in good health. V and J are TRBV5-1 and TRBJ2-3; perhaps D is TRBD1 or TRBD2 (5 bases each). Sequenced material: blood. CDR3 coding DNA: TGCGCCAGCAGCTCCCACCCGGGACCGAGCACAGATACGCAGTATTTT. This sequence encodes CASSSHPGPSTDTQYF.